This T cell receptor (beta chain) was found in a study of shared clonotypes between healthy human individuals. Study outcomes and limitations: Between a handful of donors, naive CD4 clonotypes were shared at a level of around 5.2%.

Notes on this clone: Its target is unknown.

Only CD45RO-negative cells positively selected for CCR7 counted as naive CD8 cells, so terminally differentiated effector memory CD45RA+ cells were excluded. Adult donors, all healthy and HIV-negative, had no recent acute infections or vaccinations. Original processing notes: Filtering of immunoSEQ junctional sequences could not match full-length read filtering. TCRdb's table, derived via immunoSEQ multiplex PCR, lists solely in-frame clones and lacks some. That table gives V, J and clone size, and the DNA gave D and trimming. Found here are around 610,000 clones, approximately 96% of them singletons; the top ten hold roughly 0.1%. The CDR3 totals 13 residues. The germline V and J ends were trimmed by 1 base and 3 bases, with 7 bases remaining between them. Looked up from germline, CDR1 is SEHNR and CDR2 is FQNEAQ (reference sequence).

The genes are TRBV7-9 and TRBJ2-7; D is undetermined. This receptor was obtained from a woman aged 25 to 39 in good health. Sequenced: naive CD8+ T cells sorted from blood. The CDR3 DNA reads TGTGCCAGCAGCTTAGGCCGGCACTACGAGCAGTACTTC. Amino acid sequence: CASSLGRHYEQYF.